The text below deals with one T cell receptor (beta chain). Its antigen is not identified. The data stem from a study of blood T cells in healthy people across ages. On the study more broadly: Using template switching, researchers captured about one barcoded beta molecule for each two T cells.

A second about 6 to 12 cycle PCR used barcoded and J-beta primers. TCRdb reprocessed the 5' RACE reads with MiXCR, giving one entry per CDR3 protein. The table includes about 1.6 million distinct CDR3 sequences, about 31% detected once. The study's findings and limits: Underestimates were what the diversity estimates from one million T cells were considered to be.

The TCR was taken from a woman aged 25 to 39 in good health. Sequenced: blood.

Here the CDR3 DNA reads TGCGCCAGCAGCCCCCTCTCGGGGCCGAATGGCTACACCTTC. Protein: CASSPLSGPNGYTF. This chain connects TRBV5-1 to TRBJ1-2; possibly TRBD1 for D (5 bases). V was trimmed by 4 bases and J by 6 bases, leaving 16 bases between them. Germline CDR1 and CDR2: SGHRS and YFSETQ. The length of the CDR3 is 14 residues.